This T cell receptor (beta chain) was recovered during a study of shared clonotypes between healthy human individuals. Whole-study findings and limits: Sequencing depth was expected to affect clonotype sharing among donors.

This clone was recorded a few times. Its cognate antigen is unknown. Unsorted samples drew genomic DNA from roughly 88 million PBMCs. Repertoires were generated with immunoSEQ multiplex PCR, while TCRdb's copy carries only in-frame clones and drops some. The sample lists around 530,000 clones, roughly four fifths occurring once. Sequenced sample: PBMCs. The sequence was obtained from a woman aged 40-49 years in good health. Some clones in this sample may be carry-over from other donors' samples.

CDR3 DNA: TGCGCCAGCAGCCAATCGCCGGGACAACTCTCTGGAAACACCATATATTTT. Translation gives CASSQSPGQLSGNTIYF. The chain uses TRBV5-1 and TRBJ1-3; D possibly corresponds to TRBD1 (6 bases). The V gene's germline CDR1 is SGHRS and CDR2 YFSETQ. This CDR3 has 17 residues. Trimming removed 4 bases from V and 0 bases from J, with 17 bases in between.